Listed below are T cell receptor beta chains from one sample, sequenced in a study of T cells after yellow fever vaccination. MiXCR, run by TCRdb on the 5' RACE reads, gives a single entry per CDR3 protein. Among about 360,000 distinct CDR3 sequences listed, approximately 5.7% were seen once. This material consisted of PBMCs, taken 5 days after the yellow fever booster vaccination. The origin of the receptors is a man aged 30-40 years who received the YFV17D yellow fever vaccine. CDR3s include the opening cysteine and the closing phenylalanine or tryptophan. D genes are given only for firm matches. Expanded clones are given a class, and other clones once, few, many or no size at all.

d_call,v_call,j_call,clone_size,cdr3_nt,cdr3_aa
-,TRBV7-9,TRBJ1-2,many,TGTGCCAGCAGCTTAGGCGCCGATTTTGACTATGGCTACACCTTC,CASSLGADFDYGYTF
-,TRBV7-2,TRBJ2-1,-,TGTGCCAGCAGCTTACAGGGTTTCGCCTACAATGAGCAGTTCTTC,CASSLQGFAYNEQFF
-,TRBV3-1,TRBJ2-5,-,TGTGCCAGCAGCCCTCTTGGACGGGGCCAAGAGACCCAGTACTTC,CASSPLGRGQETQYF
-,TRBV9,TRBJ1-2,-,TGTGCCAGCAGCGTGTCCGCCGTTGACGCCAACTATGGCTACACCTTC,CASSVSAVDANYGYTF
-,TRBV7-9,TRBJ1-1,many,TGTGCCAGCAGCTTAACAGAGTTCACTGAAGCTTTCTTT,CASSLTEFTEAFF
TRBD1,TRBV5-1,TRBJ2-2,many,TGCGCCAGCAGCGGAGGGACAGGTTTCACCGGGGAGCTGTTTTTT,CASSGGTGFTGELFF
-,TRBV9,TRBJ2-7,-,TGTGCCAGCAGCGTCAGCCAAACCTACGAGCAGTACTTC,CASSVSQTYEQYF
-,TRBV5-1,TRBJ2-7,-,TGCGCCAGCAGCTTGGGGTTGGTAGCCAGTGTCCTCTACGAGCAGTACTTC,CASSLGLVASVLYEQYF
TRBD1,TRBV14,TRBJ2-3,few,TGTGCCAGCAGCCATCGAGACAGGGTTGGCACAGATACGCAGTATTTT,CASSHRDRVGTDTQYF
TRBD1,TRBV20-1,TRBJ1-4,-,TGCAGTGCCCAAGAGGGACAGAGCCTGGAAAAACTGTTTTTT,CSAQEGQSLEKLFF
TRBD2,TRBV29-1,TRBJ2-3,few,TGCAGCGTTGAAGATCTTTGGGTTAGCGGGAGAGGCCCAGATACGCAGTATTTT,CSVEDLWVSGRGPDTQYF
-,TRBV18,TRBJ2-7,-,TGTGCCAGCTCCCCGCTATCCACCTACGAGCAGTACTTC,CASSPLSTYEQYF
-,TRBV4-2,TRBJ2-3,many,TGTGCCAGCAGCCAAGCCGGACATGACACAGATACGCAGTATTTT,CASSQAGHDTDTQYF
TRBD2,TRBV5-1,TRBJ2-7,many,TGCGCCAGCAGCAAAGGACTAGCGCGAGACTACGAGCAGTACTTC,CASSKGLARDYEQYF
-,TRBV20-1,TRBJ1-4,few,TGCAGTGCTAGCGGGACACTGAGGGAAAAACTGTTTTTT,CSASGTLREKLFF
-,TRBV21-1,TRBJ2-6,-,TGTGCCAGCAGCAAACGGGGGGAGGAGAGCTCTGGGGCCAACGTCCTGACTTTC,CASSKRGEESSGANVLTF
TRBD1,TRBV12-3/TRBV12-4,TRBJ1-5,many,TGTGCCAGCAGTTCCGGACAGGGGGTAGCTCAGCCCCAGCATTTT,CASSSGQGVAQPQHF
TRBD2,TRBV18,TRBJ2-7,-,TGTGCCAGCTCCCCTAGGCGACTAGCGGGAATCGGAGAATGGGCCTACGAGCAGTACTTC,CASSPRRLAGIGEWAYEQYF
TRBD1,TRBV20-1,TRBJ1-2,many,TGCAGTGCTAGGGAGGGGGCGGTTAATGGCTACACCTTC,CSAREGAVNGYTF
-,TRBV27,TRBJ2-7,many,TGTGCCAGCAGTTCAGGGATCCCCCTCTACGAGCAGTACTTC,CASSSGIPLYEQYF
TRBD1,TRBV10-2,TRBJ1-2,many,TGCGCCAGCAGTGAGTCGGACAGGGGAGGTGGCTACACCTTC,CASSESDRGGGYTF
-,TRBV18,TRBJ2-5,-,TGTGCCAGCTCACCTAGATTACAGGGAATCGAGTCGACCCAGTACTTC,CASSPRLQGIESTQYF
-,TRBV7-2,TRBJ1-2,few,TGTGCCAGCAGCTTGACAGTGAATGGCTACACCTTC,CASSLTVNGYTF
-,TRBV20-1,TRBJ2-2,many,TGCAGTGCTAGAGAGGTGACCGGGGAGCTGTTTTTT,CSAREVTGELFF
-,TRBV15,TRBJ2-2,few,TGTGCCACCAGCCCTATGGGCACCGGGGAGCTGTTTTTT,CATSPMGTGELFF
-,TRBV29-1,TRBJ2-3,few,TGCAGCGTTGTGAAGGATTCGCAGTATTTT,CSVVKDSQYF
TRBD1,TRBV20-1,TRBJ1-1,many,TGCAGTGCTAGAGTCGACCCGGGACAGGGGGAAGCTTTCTTT,CSARVDPGQGEAFF
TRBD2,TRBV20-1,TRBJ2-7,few,TGCAGTGCTAGGTGGGGGGAGGGAAACTACGAGCAGTACTTC,CSARWGEGNYEQYF
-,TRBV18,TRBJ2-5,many,TGTGCCAGCTCACCACCTCGGGTTCGGGGGACCCAGTACTTC,CASSPPRVRGTQYF
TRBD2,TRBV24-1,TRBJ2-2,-,TGTGCCACCAGCTCCTCTCGGACTAGCGGCCAAACCGGGGAGCTGTTTTTT,CATSSSRTSGQTGELFF
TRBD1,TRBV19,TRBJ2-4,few,TGTGCCAGTAGGGCAGGGGGAGAACAAAACATTCAGTACTTC,CASRAGGEQNIQYF
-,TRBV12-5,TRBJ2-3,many,TGTGCTAGTGGTTCCCTGTGGGTAGATACGCAGTATTTT,CASGSLWVDTQYF
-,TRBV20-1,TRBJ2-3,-,TGCAGCAAATGGGACCTAAGCACAGATACGCAGTATTTT,CSKWDLSTDTQYF
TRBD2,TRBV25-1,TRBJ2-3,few,TGTGCCAGCAGTAGCGGGATTGGGGATACGCAGTATTTT,CASSSGIGDTQYF
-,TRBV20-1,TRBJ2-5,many,TGCAGTGCTAGGTGGAACCAAGAGACCCAGTACTTC,CSARWNQETQYF
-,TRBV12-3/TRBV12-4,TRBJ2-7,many,TGTGCCAGCAGCTCCCTTCTTACCTACGAGCAGTACTTC,CASSSLLTYEQYF
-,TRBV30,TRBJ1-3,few,TGTGCCTGGAGTAAGGACAGTGGAAACACCATATATTTT,CAWSKDSGNTIYF
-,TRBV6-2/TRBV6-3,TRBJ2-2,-,TGTGCCAGCAGTTACTCGAGCCCCGGGGAGCTGTTTTTT,CASSYSSPGELFF
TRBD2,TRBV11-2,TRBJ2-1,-,TGTGCCAGCAGCTTAGAATTTCTAGCGGGAGTCTTGAGCTCCTACAATGAGCAGTTCTTC,CASSLEFLAGVLSSYNEQFF
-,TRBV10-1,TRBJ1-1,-,TGCGCCAGCAGTGAGTCAGGGAGCACTGAAGCTTTCTTT,CASSESGSTEAFF
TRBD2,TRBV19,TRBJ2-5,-,TGTGCCAGTGGGACTAGCGGGATTAAGTCCCAGTACTTC,CASGTSGIKSQYF
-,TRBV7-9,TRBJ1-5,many,TGTGCCAGCAGCTTAGCGCCGCAGGGGTCCCAGCCCCAGCATTTT,CASSLAPQGSQPQHF
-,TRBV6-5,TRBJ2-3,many,TGTGCCAGCAGTTCTGGGCTAGCGAGCACAGATACGCAGTATTTT,CASSSGLASTDTQYF
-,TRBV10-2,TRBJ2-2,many,TGCGCCAGCAGTGAGTTACCGAACACCGGGGAGCTGTTTTTT,CASSELPNTGELFF